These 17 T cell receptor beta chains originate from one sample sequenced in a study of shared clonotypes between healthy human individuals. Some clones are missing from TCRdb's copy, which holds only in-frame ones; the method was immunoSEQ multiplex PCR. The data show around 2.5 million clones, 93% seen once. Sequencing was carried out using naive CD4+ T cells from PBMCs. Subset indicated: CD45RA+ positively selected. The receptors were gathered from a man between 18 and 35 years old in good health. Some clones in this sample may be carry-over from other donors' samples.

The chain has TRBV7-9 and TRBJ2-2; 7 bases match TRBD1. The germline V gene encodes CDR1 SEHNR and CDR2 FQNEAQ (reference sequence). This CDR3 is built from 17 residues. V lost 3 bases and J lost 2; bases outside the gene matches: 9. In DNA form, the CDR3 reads TGTGCCAGCAGCTTGGACCCGGGACAGCACAACACCGGGGAGCTGTTTTTT. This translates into CASSLDPGQHNTGELFF.

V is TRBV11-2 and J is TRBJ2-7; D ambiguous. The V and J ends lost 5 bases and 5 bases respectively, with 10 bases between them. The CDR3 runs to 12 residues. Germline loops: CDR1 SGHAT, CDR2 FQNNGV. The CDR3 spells CASSHLRDEQYF. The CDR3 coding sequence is TGTGCCAGCAGCCATTTGCGTGACGAGCAGTACTTC.

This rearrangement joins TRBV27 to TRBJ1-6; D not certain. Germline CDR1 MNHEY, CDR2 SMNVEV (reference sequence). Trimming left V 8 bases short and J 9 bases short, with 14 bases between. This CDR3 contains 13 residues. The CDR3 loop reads CASRVLTRSPLHF. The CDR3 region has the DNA TGTGCCAGCCGCGTCCTGACCCGTTCACCCCTCCACTTT.

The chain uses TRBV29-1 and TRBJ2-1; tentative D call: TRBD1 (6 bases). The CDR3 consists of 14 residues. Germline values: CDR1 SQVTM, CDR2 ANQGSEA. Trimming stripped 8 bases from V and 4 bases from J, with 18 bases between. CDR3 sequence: CSTRAGAGYNEQFF. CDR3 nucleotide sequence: TGCAGCACTCGGGCAGGGGCGGGTTACAATGAGCAGTTCTTC.

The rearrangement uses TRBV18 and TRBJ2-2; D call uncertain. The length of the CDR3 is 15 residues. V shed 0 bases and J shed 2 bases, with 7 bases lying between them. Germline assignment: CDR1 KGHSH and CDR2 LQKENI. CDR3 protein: CASSPPLANTGELFF. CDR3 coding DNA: TGTGCCAGCTCACCACCGTTAGCCAACACCGGGGAGCTGTTTTTT.

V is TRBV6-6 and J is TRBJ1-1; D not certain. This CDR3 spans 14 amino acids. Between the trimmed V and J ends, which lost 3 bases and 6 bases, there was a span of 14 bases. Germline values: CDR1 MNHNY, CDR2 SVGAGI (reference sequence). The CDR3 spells CASSYGPDPAEAFF. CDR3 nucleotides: TGTGCCAGCAGTTATGGTCCGGATCCCGCTGAAGCTTTCTTT.

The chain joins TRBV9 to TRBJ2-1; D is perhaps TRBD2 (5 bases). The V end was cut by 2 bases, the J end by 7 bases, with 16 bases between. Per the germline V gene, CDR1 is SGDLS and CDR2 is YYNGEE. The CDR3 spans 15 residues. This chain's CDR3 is CASSVQAGLGNEQFF. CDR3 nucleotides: TGTGCCAGCAGCGTGCAGGCGGGCCTCGGAAATGAGCAGTTCTTC. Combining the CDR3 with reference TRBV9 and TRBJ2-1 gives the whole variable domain DSGVTQTPKHLITATGQRVTLRCSPRSGDLSVYWYQQSLDQGLQFLIQYYNGEERAKGNILERFSAQQFPDLHSELNLSSLELGDSALYFCASSVQAGLGNEQFFGPGTRLTVL.

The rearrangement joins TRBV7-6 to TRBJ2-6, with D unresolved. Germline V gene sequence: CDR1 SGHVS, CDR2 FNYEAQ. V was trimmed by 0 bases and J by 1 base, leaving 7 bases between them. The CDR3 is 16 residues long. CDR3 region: CASSLATLSGANVLTF. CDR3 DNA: TGTGCCAGCAGCTTAGCGACGTTGTCTGGGGCCAACGTCCTGACTTTC.

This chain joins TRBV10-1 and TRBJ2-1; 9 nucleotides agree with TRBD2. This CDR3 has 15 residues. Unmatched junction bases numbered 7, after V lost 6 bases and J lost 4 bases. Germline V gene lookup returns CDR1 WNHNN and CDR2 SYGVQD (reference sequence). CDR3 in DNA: TGCGCCAGCAGCCGAGGGCGGGAGGGGTACAATGAGCAGTTCTTC. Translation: CASSRGREGYNEQFF.

The CDR3 here is CASSVGSEQFF. The CDR3 region has the DNA TGTGCCAGCAGCGTAGGGAGTGAGCAGTTCTTC. The J gene is TRBJ2-1, the V gene TRBV9; D remains ambiguous. V lost 0 bases and J 9 bases, leaving 4 bases between the germline ends. Per the germline V gene, CDR1 is SGDLS and CDR2 is YYNGEE. There are 11 residues in the CDR3.

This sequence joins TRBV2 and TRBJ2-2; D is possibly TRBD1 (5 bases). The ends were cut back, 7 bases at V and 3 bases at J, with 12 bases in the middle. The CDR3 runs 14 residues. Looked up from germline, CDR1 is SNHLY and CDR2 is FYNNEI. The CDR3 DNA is TGTGCCAGCACTTTACAGGTCGACACCGGGGAGCTGTTTTTT. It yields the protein CASTLQVDTGELFF.

The CDR3 DNA reads TGTGCCAGCAGCCCAGTATTTAGCGGGAGGGCCCTCAAAGAGACCCAGTACTTC. It codes for CASSPVFSGRALKETQYF. The chain couples TRBV7-8 to TRBJ2-5; 11 bases line up with TRBD2. The CDR3 totals 18 residues. The germline CDR1 and CDR2 sequences are SGHVS and FQNEAQ. Trimming took 5 bases from V and 3 from J; bases not matched to a gene: 14. The variable domain in full, completed from reference TRBV7-8 and TRBJ2-5, reads GAGVSQSPRYKVAKRGQDVALRCDPISGHVSLFWYQQALGQGPEFLTYFQNEAQLDKSGLPSDRFFAERPEGSVSTLKIQRTQQEDSAVYLCASSPVFSGRALKETQYFGPGTRLLVL.

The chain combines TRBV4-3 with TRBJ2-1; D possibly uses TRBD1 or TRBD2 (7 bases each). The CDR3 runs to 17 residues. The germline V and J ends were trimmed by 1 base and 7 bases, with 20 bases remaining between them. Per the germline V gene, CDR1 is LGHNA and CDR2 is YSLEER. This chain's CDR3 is CASSQVGLQGGWNEQFF. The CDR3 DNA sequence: TGCGCCAGCAGCCAAGTCGGACTTCAGGGGGGGTGGAATGAGCAGTTCTTC.

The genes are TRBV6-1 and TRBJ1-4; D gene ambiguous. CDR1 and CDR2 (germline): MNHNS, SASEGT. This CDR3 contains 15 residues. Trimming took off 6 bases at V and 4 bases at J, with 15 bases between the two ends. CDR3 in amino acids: CASRTDSGYNEKLFF. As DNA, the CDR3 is TGTGCCAGCAGAACCGATTCGGGGTATAATGAAAAACTGTTTTTT.

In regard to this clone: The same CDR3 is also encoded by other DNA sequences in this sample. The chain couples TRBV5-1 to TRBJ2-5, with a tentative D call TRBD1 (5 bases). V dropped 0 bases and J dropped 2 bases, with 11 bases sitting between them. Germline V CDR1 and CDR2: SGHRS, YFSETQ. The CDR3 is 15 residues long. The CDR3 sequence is CASSLAQGLQETQYF. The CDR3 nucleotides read TGCGCCAGCAGCTTGGCGCAGGGCCTTCAAGAGACCCAGTACTTC.

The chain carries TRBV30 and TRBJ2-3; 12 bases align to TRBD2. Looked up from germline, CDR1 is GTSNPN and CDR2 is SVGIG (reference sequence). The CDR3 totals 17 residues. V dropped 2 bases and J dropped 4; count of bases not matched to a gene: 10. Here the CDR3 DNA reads TGTGCCTGGAGTCCCCAACTGACTAGCGGGAGTTCAGATACGCAGTATTTT. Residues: CAWSPQLTSGSSDTQYF.

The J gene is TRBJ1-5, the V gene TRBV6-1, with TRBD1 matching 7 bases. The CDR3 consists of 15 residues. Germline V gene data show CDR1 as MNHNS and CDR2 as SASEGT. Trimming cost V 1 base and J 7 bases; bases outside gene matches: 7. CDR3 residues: CASSEGQGRFQPQHF. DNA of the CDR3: TGTGCCAGCAGTGAAGGACAGGGTAGGTTCCAGCCCCAGCATTTT.